The T cell receptor beta chain described here comes from a study of neurological immune-mediated disorders. This clonotype was observed many times. Its antigen is not known. TCRdb analysed the 5' RACE reads with MiXCR anew, one entry per CDR3 protein. The table has tens of thousands of distinct CDR3 sequences, about 2.5% seen once; the top ten hold under 4%. Findings of the study overall: Phylogenetic grouping assigned the repertoires of 18 of 34 multiple sclerosis patients to a single cluster of related CDR3 sequences. This cluster may be a repertoire-level signature.

CDR3 length: 13 amino acids. Trimming removed 4 bases from V and 8 bases from J, with 15 bases in between. Germline-derived CDR1 and CDR2 are SGHKS and YYEKEE (reference sequence). The sequence was collected from a man over 45 with multiple sclerosis. The specimen sequenced was PBMCs. The chain links TRBV5-5 to TRBJ1-2, with D possibly being TRBD1 (5 bases). The CDR3 DNA reads TGTGCCAGCAGCCCGGCCGGGGCGGCCGGCTACACCTTC. It translates to CASSPAGAAGYTF.